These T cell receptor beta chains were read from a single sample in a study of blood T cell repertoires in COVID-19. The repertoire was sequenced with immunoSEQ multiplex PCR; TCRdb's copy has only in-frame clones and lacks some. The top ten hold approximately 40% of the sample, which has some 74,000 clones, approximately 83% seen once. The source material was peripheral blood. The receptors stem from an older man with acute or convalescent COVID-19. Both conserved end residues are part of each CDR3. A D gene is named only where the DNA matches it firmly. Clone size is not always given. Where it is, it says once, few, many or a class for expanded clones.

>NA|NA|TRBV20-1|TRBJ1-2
CSADRNGYTF
TGCAGTGCTGACAGGAATGGCTACACCTTC
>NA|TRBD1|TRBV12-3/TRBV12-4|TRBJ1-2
CASGTDYGYTF
TGTGCCTCCGGGACAGATTATGGCTACACCTTC
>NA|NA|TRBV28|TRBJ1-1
CAASLFTVNTEAFF
TGTGCCGCCAGCCTCTTTACAGTGAACACTGAAGCTTTCTTT
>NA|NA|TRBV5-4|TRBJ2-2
CASSLTYSGELFF
TGTGCCAGCAGCTTGACTTATTCCGGGGAGCTGTTTTTT
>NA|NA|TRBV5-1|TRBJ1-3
CASSPLVGAGNTIYF
TGCGCCAGCAGCCCTTTGGTAGGGGCTGGAAACACCATATATTTT
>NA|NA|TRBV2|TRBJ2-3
CASTPEDTQYF
TGTGCCAGCACCCCGGAGGATACGCAGTATTTT
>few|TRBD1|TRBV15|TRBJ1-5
CATSRGGTGEQPQHF
TGTGCCACCAGCAGAGGAGGGACAGGAGAACAGCCCCAGCATTTT
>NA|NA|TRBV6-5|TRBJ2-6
CASSREVSGANVLTF
TGTGCCAGCAGTAGGGAGGTCTCTGGGGCCAACGTCCTGACTTTC
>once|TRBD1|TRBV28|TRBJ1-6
CASSFPDRGLSPLHF
TGTGCCAGCAGTTTTCCCGACAGGGGGCTTTCACCCCTCCACTTT
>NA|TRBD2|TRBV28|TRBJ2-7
CASSFASGTGEQYF
TGTGCCAGCAGTTTTGCTAGCGGGACGGGAGAGCAGTACTTC
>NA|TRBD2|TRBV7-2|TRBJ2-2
CASSSGLAGGNTGELFF
TGTGCCAGCAGCTCGGGACTAGCGGGGGGGAACACCGGGGAGCTGTTTTTT
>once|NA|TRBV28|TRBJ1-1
CASSLSLTPYTEAFF
TGTGCCAGCAGTTTGAGCCTAACGCCTTACACTGAAGCTTTCTTT
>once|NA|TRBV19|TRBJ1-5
CASVDGQLDNQPQHF
TGTGCCAGTGTAGATGGACAGCTCGACAATCAGCCCCAGCATTTT
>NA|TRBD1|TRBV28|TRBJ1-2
CASRGYRQGDYGYTF
TGTGCCAGCAGAGGTTATAGACAGGGAGACTATGGCTACACCTTC
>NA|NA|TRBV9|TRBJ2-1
CASSVEDSSYNEQFF
TGTGCCAGCAGCGTAGAAGACAGTAGCTACAATGAGCAGTTCTTC
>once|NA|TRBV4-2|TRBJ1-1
CASSQTSGRNTEAFF
TGTGCCAGCAGCCAAACATCAGGGCGGAACACTGAAGCTTTCTTT